The clone carrying this TCR beta chain has just a few counts. Antigen: not known. This entry comes from a study of CD8 T cells in ankylosing spondylitis. Study outcomes and limitations: Roughly eight highly homologous variants made up a TCR beta motif that seemed to typify ankylosing spondylitis blood.

This CDR3 contains 13 residues. V lost 6 bases and J 0 bases, leaving 9 bases between the germline ends. TCRdb ran MiXCR on the 5' RACE reads and lists one entry per CDR3 protein. The table includes roughly 700,000 distinct CDR3 sequences, roughly 19% detected once. Sequences were obtained from blood, either unsorted or a sorted T cell fraction (not recorded which). The rearrangement links TRBV12-3 or TRBV12-4 to TRBJ2-7; D remains ambiguous. The receptor was derived from a male donor with ankylosing spondylitis. The CDR3 sequence is CASRPRSSYEQYF. The CDR3, as DNA: TGTGCCAGCAGGCCCAGAAGCTCCTACGAGCAGTACTTC.